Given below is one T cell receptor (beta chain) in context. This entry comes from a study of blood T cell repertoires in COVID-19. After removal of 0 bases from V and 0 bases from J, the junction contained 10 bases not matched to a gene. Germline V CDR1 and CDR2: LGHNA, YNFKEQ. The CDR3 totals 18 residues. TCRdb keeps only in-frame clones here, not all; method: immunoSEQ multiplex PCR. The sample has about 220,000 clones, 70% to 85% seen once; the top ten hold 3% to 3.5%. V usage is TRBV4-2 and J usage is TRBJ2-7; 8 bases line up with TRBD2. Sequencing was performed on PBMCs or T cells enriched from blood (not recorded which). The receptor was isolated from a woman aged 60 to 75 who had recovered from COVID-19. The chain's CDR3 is CASSQDYAERGNSYEQYF. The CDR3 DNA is TGTGCCAGCAGCCAAGATTACGCCGAGCGGGGGAACTCCTACGAGCAGTACTTC.